Shown below are 25 T cell receptor beta chains from a single sample sequenced in a study of T cells in Graves' hyperthyroidism and ophthalmopathy. From RNA transcripts, TCR beta CDR3 regions were amplified. First-round RT-PCR with HTBI primers amplified the TCR CDR3 region. TCRdb recomputed calls from the multiplex PCR reads with MiXCR, one row per CDR3 protein. The sample has hundreds of thousands of distinct CDR3 sequences, about 43% seen once. Sequencing used peripheral blood or thyroid tissue (not recorded which). Receptors were obtained from a woman in her late teens or twenties with Graves' hyperthyroidism.

This clonotype was seen a few times. The J gene is TRBJ1-5, the V gene TRBV2; no clear D. Germline V gene sequence: CDR1 SNHLY, CDR2 FYNNEI. CDR3 length: 16 residues. With 1 base removed from V and 0 bases from J, the gap between germline ends came to 10 bases. The chain's CDR3 is CASSEEWDNSNQPQHF. The CDR3 nucleotides are TGTGCCAGCAGTGAAGAGTGGGATAATAGCAATCAGCCCCAGCATTTT.

This chain links TRBV6-6 with TRBJ1-5; unclear D gene. The CDR3 is made up of 14 amino acids. Trimming removed 5 bases from V and 3 bases from J, with 11 bases in between. The germline gives CDR1 MNHNY, CDR2 SVGAGI (reference sequence). CDR3 bases: TGTGCCAGCAGTCCCGAAGGGTACAATCAGCCCCAGCATTTT. This codes for CASSPEGYNQPQHF.

V is TRBV20-1 and J is TRBJ1-5, with D maybe TRBD1 (5 bases). The germline V gene encodes CDR1 DFQATT and CDR2 SNEGSKA (reference sequence). V lost 6 bases to trimming and J lost 7 bases, with 16 bases between them. The CDR3 covers 13 residues. For the CDR3, the DNA is TGCAGTGCCGGCAGGGAGGTAGGGCAGCCCCAGCATTTT. Encoded protein: CSAGREVGQPQHF.

Regarding this clonotype: A single base separates this from a much larger clone, so it may be a read error. The chain uses TRBV10-3 and TRBJ1-6; 7 nucleotides line up with TRBD1. Germline trimming cut 6 bases from V and 8 bases from J; bases unmatched to any gene: 10. Per the germline V gene, CDR1 is ENHRY and CDR2 is SYGVKD. The CDR3 length is 15 residues. CDR3 coding DNA: TGTGCCATCAGCACCCGGGACAGACTAGATTCACCCCTCCACTTT. Translating gives CAISTRDRLDSPLHF.

This clonotype turned up a few times. The DNA for the CDR3 is TGTGCCACCGGACAGAGCTCCTACGAGCAGTACTTC. Translation: CATGQSSYEQYF. This chain uses TRBV24-1 with TRBJ2-7, with D perhaps matching TRBD1 (6 bases). The V and J ends lost 9 bases and 0 bases respectively, with 8 bases between them. The CDR3 is 12 residues long. The germline V gene has CDR1 KGHDR and CDR2 SFDVKD.

The chain carries TRBV2 and TRBJ2-5; no firm D call. Germline lookup yields CDR1 SNHLY and CDR2 FYNNEI. Trimming pared 6 bases from V and 4 bases from J, leaving 6 bases between. CDR3 length: 11 residues. The CDR3 DNA reads as TGTGCCAGCAGAGAGAGAGAGACCCAGTACTTC. Translation gives CASRERETQYF.

The sample holds a few counts of this clonotype. An end of the junction differs from the germline gene, which may be a read error. The V call is TRBV7-9, the J call TRBJ2-2, with 8 bases aligning to TRBD2. CDR1 SEHNR and CDR2 FQNEAQ come from the germline V gene (reference sequence). The CDR3 is 16 residues long. CDR3 sequence: CASSLPGSGNPGELFF. The CDR3 DNA is TGTGCCAGCAGCCTCCCCGGTAGCGGGAACCCCGGGGAGCTGTTTTTT.

There are a few counts of this clonotype. This sequence joins TRBV9 and TRBJ2-2; D remains unclear. V gave up 4 bases and J gave up 7 bases, with 11 bases separating them. Germline CDR1 reads SGDLS; CDR2 reads YYNGEE. The CDR3 length is 13 residues. The CDR3 spells CASSQLGIGELFF. The CDR3 DNA reads as TGTGCCAGCAGCCAACTGGGAATCGGGGAGCTGTTTTTT.

V gene TRBV5-1 combines with J gene TRBJ1-3; D remains unclear. Germline CDR1 SGHRS, CDR2 YFSETQ. Trimming pared 3 bases from V and 0 bases from J, leaving 7 bases between. This CDR3 has 14 amino acids. This CDR3 is CASSSSPSGNTIYF. The CDR3 bases are TGCGCCAGCAGCTCAAGTCCCTCTGGAAACACCATATATTTT.

The sample holds a few counts of this clonotype. This chain joins TRBV7-9 and TRBJ2-6; D might be TRBD1 or TRBD2, each matching 5 bases. Per the germline V gene, CDR1 is SEHNR and CDR2 is FQNEAQ (reference sequence). Trimming removed 5 bases at V and 2 bases at J, with 19 bases between. CDR3 length equals 18 residues. CDR3 bases: TGTGCCAGCAGCCAAGATGGGGCGGGTACAGCTGGGGCCAACGTCCTGACTTTC. This encodes CASSQDGAGTAGANVLTF.

V and J are TRBV19 and TRBJ1-1; a weak D match, TRBD1 (6 bases). Looked up from germline, CDR1 is LNHDA and CDR2 is SQIVND (reference sequence). The CDR3 is 17 residues long. V lost 7 bases and J 0 bases, leaving 21 bases between the germline ends. CDR3 protein: CASTIGGGGLVNTEAFF. DNA of the CDR3: TGTGCCAGTACGATCGGCGGCGGGGGGCTGGTGAACACTGAAGCTTTCTTT. Based on the CDR3 plus reference TRBV19 and TRBJ1-1, the full variable domain is DGGITQSPKYLFRKEGQNVTLSCEQNLNHDAMYWYRQDPGQGLRLIYYSQIVNDFQKGDIAEGYSVSREKKESFPLTVTSAQKNPTAFYLCASTIGGGGLVNTEAFFGQGTRLTVV.

The chain employs TRBV7-2 and TRBJ2-7; tentatively, D is TRBD2 (6 bases). V lost 3 bases and J 5 bases, leaving 14 bases between the germline ends. From germline, CDR1 is SGHTA and CDR2 FQGNSA. The CDR3 is 14 amino acids. The CDR3 sequence: CASSLGLARDEQYF. The CDR3 DNA reads TGTGCCAGCAGCTTGGGCCTAGCGAGGGACGAGCAGTACTTC.

The chain couples TRBV20-1 to TRBJ1-2; tentative D call: TRBD1 (5 bases). V lost 0 bases, J lost 8 bases, and 19 bases lay in between. CDR3 length equals 15 residues. CDR1 and CDR2 from the germline V gene are DFQATT and SNEGSKA (reference sequence). CDR3 sequence: CSARDWGRDSGGYTF. The CDR3 region has the DNA TGCAGTGCTAGAGATTGGGGCAGGGATTCGGGCGGCTACACCTTC.

Many counts were recorded for this clonotype. The rearrangement uses TRBV29-1 and TRBJ1-4; D call uncertain. Germline loops: CDR1 SQVTM, CDR2 ANQGSEA. The CDR3 extends over 13 amino acids. The germline V and J ends were trimmed by 1 base and 6 bases, with 9 bases remaining between them. CDR3 bases: TGCAGCGTTGAAGGCCTGAAGGATGAAAAACTGTTTTTT. This encodes CSVEGLKDEKLFF.

CDR3 sequence: CASWLADSYEQYF. CDR3 DNA: TGTGCCAGCTGGTTAGCGGACTCCTACGAGCAGTACTTC. The gene calls are TRBV25-1 and TRBJ2-7; TRBD2 might be the D (6 bases). Germline V gives CDR1 MGHDK, CDR2 SYGVNS. This CDR3 has 13 amino acids. V lost 8 bases and J 0 bases, leaving 11 bases between the germline ends.

The chain carries TRBV7-8 and TRBJ2-7, with no clear D. V lost 5 bases, J lost 1 base, and 15 bases lay in between. This CDR3 has 15 residues. Germline CDR1 SGHVS, CDR2 FQNEAQ. CDR3 nucleotides: TGTGCCAGCAGCCAAGAGACGCTAGAATCCTACGAGCAGTACTTC. This translates into CASSQETLESYEQYF.

V and J are TRBV2 and TRBJ2-6, with D uncertain. This CDR3 is 13 amino acids long. Germline V gene lookup returns CDR1 SNHLY and CDR2 FYNNEI. Trimming left V 10 bases short and J 0 bases short, with 7 bases between. The CDR3 DNA reads as TGTGCCAAATACAGCTCTGGGGCCAACGTCCTGACTTTC. Its translation is CAKYSSGANVLTF.

This sequence joins TRBV24-1 and TRBJ2-7, with D tentatively TRBD1 or TRBD2 (5 bases each). Germline CDR1 and CDR2: KGHDR and SFDVKD. Deletions cut 7 bases from V and 4 bases from J, with 19 bases between. This CDR3 spans 15 amino acids. CDR3 DNA: TGTGCCACCAGGATAGGGGCCGGGATCGGGTACGAGCAGTACTTC. Its protein is CATRIGAGIGYEQYF.

In regard to this clonotype: Compared with germline, one end of the junction differs, possibly owing to a read error. The chain employs TRBV24-1 and TRBJ2-6; 9 bases align to TRBD1. The CDR3 consists of 17 residues. Germline V gives CDR1 KGHDR, CDR2 SFDVKD. This chain's CDR3 is CASSPGTGRAGANVLTF. DNA for the CDR3: TGTGCCAGCAGTCCTGGGACAGGGCGGGCTGGGGCCAACGTCCTGACTTTC.

The rearrangement joins TRBV7-2 to TRBJ2-7; TRBD2 agrees at 11 bases. The V and J ends lost 4 bases and 6 bases, in that order; junction bases with no gene match: 5. Per the germline V gene, CDR1 is SGHTA and CDR2 is FQGNSA. The CDR3 sequence is 14 residues long. The CDR3 loop reads CASSWTGTSGEQYF. The CDR3 nucleotides read TGTGCCAGCAGCTGGACCGGGACTAGCGGCGAGCAGTACTTC.

The V gene is TRBV7-9, the J gene TRBJ1-5; 8 bases are a match to TRBD1. The CDR3 covers 14 residues. V lost 5 bases, J lost 8 bases, and 8 bases stayed unmatched. Per the germline V gene, CDR1 is SEHNR and CDR2 is FQNEAQ (reference sequence). CDR3 DNA sequence: TGTGCCAGCAGCCTCGGACAGGGCATGAAGCCCCAGCATTTT. This encodes CASSLGQGMKPQHF.

The sample holds a few counts of this clonotype. The V gene is TRBV12-3 or TRBV12-4, the J gene TRBJ2-7; D remains ambiguous. This CDR3 spans 13 amino acids. Deletions cut 5 bases from V and 10 bases from J, with 18 bases between. In DNA form, the CDR3 reads TGTGCCAGCAGTCCCTATCACTTTGCTGTACAGTACTTC. Its translation: CASSPYHFAVQYF.

The chain links TRBV24-1 to TRBJ2-7; D gene ambiguous. The CDR3 loop spans 14 amino acids. The germline gives CDR1 KGHDR, CDR2 SFDVKD. V was cut by 5 bases and J by 0 bases, with 10 bases left in between. Written as DNA, the CDR3 is TGTGCCACCAGTGTCCGGCAGGACTCCTACGAGCAGTACTTC. This codes for CATSVRQDSYEQYF.

About this clonotype itself: The junction departs from germline at one end; a sequencing error may be responsible. The V gene is TRBV10-3, the J gene TRBJ1-6; TRBD1 matches at 8 bases. The CDR3 spans 16 residues. Germline V lookup: CDR1 ENHRY, CDR2 SYGVKD. CDR3 sequence: CAISERQGTSYSPLDF. CDR3 in DNA: TGTGCCATCAGTGAAAGACAGGGGACAAGTTATTCACCCCTCGACTTT.

This clonotype was picked up many times. The rearrangement links TRBV15 to TRBJ1-3; possible D gene TRBD1, 6 bases. This CDR3 region has 14 residues. Per germline, CDR1 LNHNV and CDR2 YYDKDF (reference sequence). V gave up 8 bases and J gave up 2 bases, with 13 bases separating them. DNA of the CDR3: TGTGCCACCTACAGGGCGGTCCCTGGAAACACCATATATTTT. Amino acid sequence: CATYRAVPGNTIYF.